This TCR beta chain was retrieved from a study of blood T cells in healthy people across ages. The study, taken as a whole, reports: There was no known CMV status for donors, so expanded clonotype changes were possibly confounded. With naive T cell percentage, TCR beta diversity showed a strong correlation.

This CDR3 is 14 amino acids long. Germline CDR1 SQVTM, CDR2 ANQGSEA. V was cut by 4 bases and J by 5 bases, with 15 bases left in between. This clonotype was picked up many times. Its antigen is still unknown. For the second PCR, which ran for about 6 to 11 cycles, a sample-barcoded 5' primer and a J-beta primer mix were used. TCRdb used MiXCR to reprocess the 5' RACE reads, holding one entry per CDR3 protein. The table shows about 1,600,000 distinct CDR3 sequences, with about 40% occurring only once. Sequences were obtained from blood. This receptor was identified in a young woman in good health. V usage is TRBV29-1 and J usage is TRBJ2-1; no clear D gene. The CDR3 here is CSVVIRTSNNEQFF. As DNA, the CDR3 is TGCAGCGTTGTGATCCGAACAAGTAACAATGAGCAGTTCTTC.